A single sample is the source of the 2 T cell receptor beta chains below, sequenced in a study of cytomegalovirus exposure and HLA in healthy donors. The PCR employed 60 Vbeta primers together with 13 Jbeta primers. Sequenced by immunoSEQ multiplex PCR; TCRdb stores in-frame clones only, minus some. This sample has around 150,000 clones, with more than 60% found just once. The sequenced material came from PBMCs. These receptors came from a woman in her twenties or thirties in good health and CMV-seronegative.

This clone was seen a handful of times. The chain couples TRBV5-1 to TRBJ1-1; perhaps TRBD1 as D (5 bases). V was clipped by 5 bases and J by 5 bases, with 16 bases between them. Germline CDR1 and CDR2: SGHRS and YFSETQ. The CDR3 consists of 14 residues. CDR3 in amino acids: CASSRNQGRTEAFF. In DNA, the CDR3 is TGCGCCAGCAGTCGAAACCAGGGTCGGACTGAAGCTTTCTTT.

Here the CDR3 reads CASSLSWTGLNSPLHF. The CDR3 region has the DNA TGTGCCAGCAGTTTATCCTGGACAGGCCTTAATTCACCCCTCCACTTT. This chain joins TRBV27 and TRBJ1-6; TRBD1 aligns across 7 bases. CDR3 length equals 16 residues. CDR1 and CDR2 (germline): MNHEY, SMNVEV (reference sequence). Trimming removed 0 bases from V and 6 bases from J; junction bases left unmatched: 5.